This TCR beta chain is from a study of blood T cell repertoires in COVID-19. About the research overall: T cells, B-cell-depleted T cells, or PBMCs supplied cDNA or gDNA.

The CDR3 is 14 amino acids. Germline loops: CDR1 MGHDK, CDR2 SYGVNS. With V trimmed by 4 bases and J by 2 bases, 5 bases remained unmatched. In the original analysis: Estimation of nucleated cell counts was performed using reference gene primer amplification. TCRdb's table, derived via immunoSEQ multiplex PCR, lists solely in-frame clones and lacks some. V, J and clone size reflect that table, while D and trimming were determined from the DNA. The sample includes roughly 100,000 clones, 90% to 95% of them seen just once. Sample: peripheral blood. The sequence derives from a human donor in a cohort sampled during active COVID-19. The chain has TRBV25-1 and TRBJ2-7; TRBD1 matches 7 bases. CDR3 DNA: TGTGCCAGCAGTGGGCCCGGGACAGCCTACGAGCAGTACTTC. Its translation is CASSGPGTAYEQYF.